The sequence of this T cell receptor (beta chain) was determined in a study of cytomegalovirus exposure and HLA in healthy donors. The CDR3 length is 19 residues. This PCR relied on a set of 60 Vbeta primers and 13 Jbeta primers. Using immunoSEQ multiplex PCR, the repertoire was profiled, and TCRdb retains in-frame clones only, with some absent. The sample lists about 130,000 clones, about 81% seen once, with roughly 1.1% in the top ten. What was sequenced was PBMCs. The genes are TRBV12-1 and TRBJ2-1; TRBD2 reflects the table's D call only, with no check against the DNA. TRBV12-1 is designated a pseudogene. This clonotype was obtained from a woman in her 30s in good health and CMV-seronegative. The CDR3 region is CASSSPGLADLFSYNEQFF. The CDR3 nucleotides read TGTGCCAGCAGTTCGCCGGGACTAGCGGATCTTTTCTCCTACAATGAGCAGTTCTTC.